This T cell receptor beta chain was retrieved from a study of CD8 T cells in Susac syndrome. RNA was extracted with the RNeasy kit, and a quantity of roughly 0.5 to 1 ug was reverse transcribed using random hexamers. Amplification of TCR beta CDR3 was carried out by immunoSEQ multiplex PCR, which covered 54 Vbeta and 13 Jbeta segments. Using its own MiXCR run on the immunoSEQ multiplex PCR reads, TCRdb lists one record per CDR3 protein. The profile shows approximately 160,000 distinct CDR3 sequences, about 91% of them singletons. Findings and caveats of the study: The relatively small number of individuals in the TCR sequencing and HLA analysis was acknowledged by the study.

Germline CDR1 and CDR2: DFQATT and SNEGSKA (reference sequence). There are 13 residues in the CDR3. The V gene lost 5 bases and the J gene lost 1 base, with 11 bases spanning the gap. Negative isolation yielded CD8+ and CD4+ T cells; FACS enriched TEMRA cells. Comments on this clonotype: Its target is unknown.

The TCR comes from a human donor in good health. The V and J genes are TRBV20-1 and TRBJ1-1, with D perhaps TRBD1 (6 bases). Material: CD4+ T cells from PBMCs. CDR3 residues: CSASPGQNTEAFF. CDR3 bases: TGCAGTGCTTCACCGGGACAGAACACTGAAGCTTTCTTT.